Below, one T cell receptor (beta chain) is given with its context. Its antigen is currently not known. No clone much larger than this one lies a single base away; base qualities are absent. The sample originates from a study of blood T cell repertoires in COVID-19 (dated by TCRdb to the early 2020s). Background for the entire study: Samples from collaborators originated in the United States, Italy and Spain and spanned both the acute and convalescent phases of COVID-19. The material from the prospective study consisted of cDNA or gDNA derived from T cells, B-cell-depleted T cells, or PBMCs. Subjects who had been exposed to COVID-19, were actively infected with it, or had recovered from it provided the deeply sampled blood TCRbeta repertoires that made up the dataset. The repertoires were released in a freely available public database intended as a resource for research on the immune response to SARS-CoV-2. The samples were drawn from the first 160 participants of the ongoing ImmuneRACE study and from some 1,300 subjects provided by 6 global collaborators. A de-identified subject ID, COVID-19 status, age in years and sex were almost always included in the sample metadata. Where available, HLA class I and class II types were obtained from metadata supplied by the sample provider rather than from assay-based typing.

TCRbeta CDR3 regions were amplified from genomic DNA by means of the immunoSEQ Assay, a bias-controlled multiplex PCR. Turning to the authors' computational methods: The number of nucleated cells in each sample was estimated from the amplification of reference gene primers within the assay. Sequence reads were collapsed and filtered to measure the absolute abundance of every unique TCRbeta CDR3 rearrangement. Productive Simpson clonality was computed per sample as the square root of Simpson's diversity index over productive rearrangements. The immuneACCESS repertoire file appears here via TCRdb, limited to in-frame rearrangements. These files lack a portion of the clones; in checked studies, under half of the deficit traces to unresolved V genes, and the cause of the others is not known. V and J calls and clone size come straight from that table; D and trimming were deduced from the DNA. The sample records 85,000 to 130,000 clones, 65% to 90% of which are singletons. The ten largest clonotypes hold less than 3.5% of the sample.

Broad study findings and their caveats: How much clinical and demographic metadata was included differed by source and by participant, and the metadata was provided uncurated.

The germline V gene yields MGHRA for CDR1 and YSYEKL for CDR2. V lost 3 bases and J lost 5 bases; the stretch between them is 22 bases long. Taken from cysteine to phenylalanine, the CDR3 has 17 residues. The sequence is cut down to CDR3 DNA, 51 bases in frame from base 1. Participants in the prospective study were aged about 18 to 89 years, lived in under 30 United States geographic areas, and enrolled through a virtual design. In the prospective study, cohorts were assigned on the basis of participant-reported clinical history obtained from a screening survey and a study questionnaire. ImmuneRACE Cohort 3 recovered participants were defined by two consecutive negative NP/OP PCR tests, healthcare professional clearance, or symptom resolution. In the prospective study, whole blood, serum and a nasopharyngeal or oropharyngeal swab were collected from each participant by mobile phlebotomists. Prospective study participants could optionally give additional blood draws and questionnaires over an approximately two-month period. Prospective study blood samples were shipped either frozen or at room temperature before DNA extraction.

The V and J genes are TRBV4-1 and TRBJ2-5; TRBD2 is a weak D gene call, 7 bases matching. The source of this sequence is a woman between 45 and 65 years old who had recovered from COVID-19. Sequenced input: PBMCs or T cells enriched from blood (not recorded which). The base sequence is TGCGCCAGCAGCCAGGCCAACGGAGGGGGGGCCCTGGAGACCCAGTACTTC. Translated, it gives CASSQANGGGALETQYF.